What follows are 16 T cell receptor beta chains derived from one specimen sequenced in a study of blood T cells in healthy people across ages (dated by TCRdb to 2013 to 2016). Library prep was done by 5' RACE. Sequencing used an Illumina HiSeq 2500. The second PCR ran for about 6 to 12 cycles and used a J-beta primer mix along with a sample-barcoded 5' primer. TCRdb trimmed the raw reads at Q25, called clones with MiXCR and kept productive beta chains. Entries are consolidated by CDR3 protein sequence, retaining the most common genes and DNA. Here the sample has some 1.6 million distinct CDR3 sequences; 30% to 40% occur a single time. Roughly 12% of the sample goes to the ten largest clones. The material sequenced was blood. The receptors originated from a woman in her 30s in good health.

This chain uses TRBV30 with TRBJ1-2; maybe TRBD1 (5 bases). V was pared by 6 bases and J by 0 bases, with 20 bases between. CDR1 GTSNPN and CDR2 SVGIG come from the germline V gene (reference sequence). The CDR3 consists of 16 residues. This CDR3 is CACSQPGVNSNYGYTF. In DNA, the CDR3 is TGTGCCTGTTCTCAGCCGGGGGTGAACTCTAACTATGGCTACACCTTC.

This clonotype has a single count. This chain links TRBV20-1 with TRBJ1-4; weak D call: TRBD1 (6 bases). The germline gives CDR1 DFQATT, CDR2 SNEGSKA (reference sequence). This CDR3 comprises 13 residues. The germline V and J ends were trimmed by 7 bases and 2 bases, with 11 bases remaining between them. The DNA of the CDR3 is TGCAGTGAGACAGGTCCCACTAATGAAAAACTGTTTTTT. Translation gives CSETGPTNEKLFF.

A remark on this clonotype: Relative to the germline gene, one junction end is altered; a read error may explain this. The V call is TRBV7-9, the J call TRBJ1-6, with TRBD1 matching over 8 bases. Germline V lookup: CDR1 SEHNR, CDR2 FQNEAQ (reference sequence). The CDR3 is 14 amino acids. CDR3 nucleotides: TGTGCCAGCAGCTCATGGACAGGGAATTCATCCCTCCACTTT. This gives the protein CASSSWTGNSSLHF.

CDR3 nucleotide sequence: TGTGCCAGTAGTATAAAGCCCTTCCGGGACACAGATACGCAGTATTTT. Translated, it gives CASSIKPFRDTDTQYF. This chain joins TRBV19 and TRBJ2-3; TRBD2 might be the D (5 bases). The CDR3 is 16 amino acids. Germline V CDR1 and CDR2: LNHDA, SQIVND (reference sequence). V was trimmed by 2 bases and J by 2 bases, leaving 14 bases between them.

The J gene is TRBJ2-7, the V gene TRBV10-3; TRBD1 aligns across 11 bases. CDR3 length equals 17 residues. V gave up 6 bases and J gave up 2 bases; unmatched junction bases: 12. Germline CDR1 reads ENHRY; CDR2 reads SYGVKD. The CDR3 nucleotides are TGTGCCATCAGCGCTAACTCCGGGACAGGGGGGGCCTACGAGCAGTACTTC. This gives the protein CAISANSGTGGAYEQYF.

V is TRBV12-3 or TRBV12-4 and J is TRBJ2-3, with 10 positions matching TRBD1. The CDR3 length is 17 residues. Trimming cost V 0 bases and J 2 bases; bases outside gene matches: 5. CDR3 DNA sequence: TGTGCCAGCAGTTTAGCCCCGGGACAGGGGACCACAGATACGCAGTATTTT. Translated: CASSLAPGQGTTDTQYF.

This clonotype was observed many times. This chain joins TRBV4-1 and TRBJ2-1, with D possibly being TRBD2 (6 bases). Trimming removed 5 bases from V and 8 bases from J, with 19 bases in between. The CDR3 has 15 amino acids. CDR1 is MGHRA, CDR2 YSYEKL, per germline. CDR3 loop: CASSGGPPGLDEQFF. Here the CDR3 DNA reads TGCGCCAGCAGCGGAGGGCCCCCGGGTCTTGATGAGCAGTTCTTC.

V is TRBV2 and J is TRBJ2-1; TRBD2 matches at 7 bases. Germline lookup yields CDR1 SNHLY and CDR2 FYNNEI. The CDR3 is 14 residues long. J was trimmed by 10 bases and V by 4 bases; bases with no gene match: 10. The CDR3 reads CASSVERTRTEQFF. The CDR3 bases are TGTGCCAGCAGTGTGGAAAGGACTAGGACCGAGCAGTTCTTC.

Many counts were recorded for this clonotype. The chain has TRBV28 and TRBJ1-5; D gene uncertain. Germline CDR1 and CDR2: MDHEN and SYDVKM. This CDR3 has 12 amino acids. V gave up 5 bases and J gave up 9 bases, with 11 bases separating them. CDR3 loop: CASSPPRGPQHF. The DNA of the CDR3 is TGTGCCAGCAGTCCCCCCCGGGGGCCCCAGCATTTT.

This clonotype appeared many times. The rearrangement links TRBV29-1 to TRBJ2-3; no firm D call. V shed 5 bases and J shed 5 bases, with 5 bases lying between them. This CDR3 is 10 amino acids long. Germline V gives CDR1 SQVTM, CDR2 ANQGSEA. CDR3 region: CSVRKDTQYF. The CDR3 region has the DNA TGCAGCGTTAGAAAAGATACGCAGTATTTT.

This sequence joins TRBV18 and TRBJ1-1; D gene uncertain. From germline, CDR1 is KGHSH and CDR2 LQKENI. There are 12 residues in the CDR3. The V gene lost 6 bases and the J gene lost 4 bases, with 9 bases spanning the gap. As DNA, the CDR3 is TGTGCCAGCTCCCTACCCACCACTGAAGCTTTCTTT. Its protein product is CASSLPTTEAFF.

This clonotype occurred a few times. CDR3 DNA: TGCAGTGCTAGACCCCCTAGCGGGAGCTACGAGCAGTACTTC. This gives the protein CSARPPSGSYEQYF. The rearrangement joins TRBV20-1 to TRBJ2-7; TRBD2 agrees at 10 bases. With 2 bases clipped from V and 3 bases from J, the junction kept 4 bases outside the gene matches. Per germline, CDR1 DFQATT and CDR2 SNEGSKA (reference sequence). The CDR3 covers 14 residues.

There are a few counts of this clonotype. The chain recombines TRBV10-3 with TRBJ1-1; TRBD1 is a possible D gene (6 bases). Germline V gives CDR1 ENHRY, CDR2 SYGVKD. CDR3 length: 13 amino acids. V was shortened by 1 base and J by 10 bases, with 13 bases between the two germline ends. DNA for the CDR3: TGTGCCATCAGTGAGTTAATACAGGGAGGAGCTTTCTTT. Translated, it gives CAISELIQGGAFF.

The CDR3 reads CSIREELHNEQFF. DNA of the CDR3: TGCAGTATACGGGAGGAGTTACACAATGAGCAGTTCTTC. This sequence joins TRBV20-1 and TRBJ2-1; 7 bases align to TRBD2. CDR1 is DFQATT, CDR2 SNEGSKA, per germline (reference sequence). The J segment lost 5 bases and the V segment lost 8 bases, leaving 9 bases of the junction unmatched. CDR3 length: 13 residues.

This clonotype has only a few counts. This chain joins TRBV9 and TRBJ2-2; 9 nucleotides line up with TRBD2. J lost 6 bases, V lost 3 bases, and 3 bases had no gene match. The germline V gene has CDR1 SGDLS and CDR2 YYNGEE. The CDR3 length is 14 residues. The CDR3 coding sequence is TGTGCCAGCAGCGAGAGACTAGCGGCCGGGGAGCTGTTTTTT. The encoded protein is CASSERLAAGELFF.

The rearrangement joins TRBV6-6 to TRBJ2-3; D not resolved. The CDR3 length is 12 residues. V shed 7 bases and J shed 2 bases, with 7 bases lying between them. Per the germline V gene, CDR1 is MNHNY and CDR2 is SVGAGI (reference sequence). The CDR3 region is CASTTNTDTQYF. CDR3 nucleotide sequence: TGTGCCAGCACTACAAACACAGATACGCAGTATTTT.